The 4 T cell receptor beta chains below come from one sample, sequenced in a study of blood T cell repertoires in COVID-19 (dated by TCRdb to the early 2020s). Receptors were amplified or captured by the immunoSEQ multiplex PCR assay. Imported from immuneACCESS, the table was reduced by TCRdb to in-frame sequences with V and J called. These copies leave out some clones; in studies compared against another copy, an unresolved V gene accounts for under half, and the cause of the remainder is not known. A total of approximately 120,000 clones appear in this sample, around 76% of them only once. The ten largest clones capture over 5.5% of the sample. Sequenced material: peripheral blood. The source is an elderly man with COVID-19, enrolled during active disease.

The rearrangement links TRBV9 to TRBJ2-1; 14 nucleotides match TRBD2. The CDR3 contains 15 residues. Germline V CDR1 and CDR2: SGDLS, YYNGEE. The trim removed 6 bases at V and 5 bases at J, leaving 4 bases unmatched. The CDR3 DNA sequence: TGTGCCAGCACCCCGGGACTAGCGGGGGACAATGAGCAGTTCTTC. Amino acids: CASTPGLAGDNEQFF.

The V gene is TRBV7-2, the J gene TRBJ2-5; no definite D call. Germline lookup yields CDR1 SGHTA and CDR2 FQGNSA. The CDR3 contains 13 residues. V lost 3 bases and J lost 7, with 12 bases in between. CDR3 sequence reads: CASSFVRSGTQYF. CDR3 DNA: TGTGCCAGCAGCTTCGTTAGGTCGGGGACCCAGTACTTC.

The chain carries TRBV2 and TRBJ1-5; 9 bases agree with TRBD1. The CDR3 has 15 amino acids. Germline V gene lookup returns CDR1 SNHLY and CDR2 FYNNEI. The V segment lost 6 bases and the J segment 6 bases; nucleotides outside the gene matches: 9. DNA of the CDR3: TGTGCCAGCAGCCGACGACAGGGGGTGACTCAGCCCCAGCATTTT. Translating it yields CASSRRQGVTQPQHF.

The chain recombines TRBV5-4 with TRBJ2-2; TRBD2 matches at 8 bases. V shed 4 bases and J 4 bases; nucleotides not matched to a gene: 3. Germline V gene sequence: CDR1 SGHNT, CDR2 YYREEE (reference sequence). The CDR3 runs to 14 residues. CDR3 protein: CASSHGRATGELFF. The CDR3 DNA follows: TGTGCCAGCAGCCACGGGAGGGCCACCGGGGAGCTGTTTTTT.